This paragraph covers one T cell receptor (beta chain) sequence. The sample holds many counts of this clone. Its antigen is unknown. Per-base qualities were not stored, and no clone one base away is much larger. Libraries were built with the immunoSEQ multiplex PCR assay. A mixture of 60 forward primers for TCR Vbeta segments and 13 reverse primers for TCR Jbeta segments was used in the multiplex PCR. The CDR3 region of rearranged TCR beta genes was amplified from genomic DNA with a multiplex PCR assay. On the Illumina HiSeq System, the amplified TCR beta libraries were sequenced as 87-base-pair reads. In the authors' own workflow: A later analysis tallied tens of millions of unique TCR beta chains across the 666 repertoires, and about 12 million of those chains were shared by two or more donors. To remove PCR and sequencing errors, raw reads were error-corrected and collapsed into unique sequences using a nearest-neighbor algorithm that merged closely related sequences. To assign V, D and J gene segments, CDR3 sequences were aligned to IMGT reference sequences. For a sequence to be retained, at least a six-nucleotide match to both a V gene segment and a J gene segment was required. Rearrangements were called productive when the CDR3 lacked stop codons and stayed in frame with V and J; all others were non-productive. Following IMGT convention, CDR3 was defined as the stretch from the second conserved V-encoded cysteine to the conserved J-encoded phenylalanine. The earlier analysis of some 550 of the donors excluded any sequence lacking an unambiguous match to a single V gene segment. In an earlier analysis of approximately 550 of the donors, V segments were called functional above 56.7% productive rearrangements and were called segregating when the between-donor standard deviation exceeded 5%. A statistical classification framework was built for diagnosing cytomegalovirus status from the catalog of TCR beta chain sequences. V and J gene assignment, in a later analysis, came from comparing TCR nucleotide sequences with IMGT/GENE-DB human TR gene sequences. Using the TCRdist pipeline, a later analysis assigned CDR3 sequences along with most-parsimonious VDJ recombination scenarios. A later analysis defined each TCR beta chain by its CDR3 amino acid sequence plus V-gene family, and excluded reads lacking a unique V-gene family. To address suspected cross-contamination and a sequencing artifact, a later analysis removed under 600 highly shared, low-generation-probability nucleotide sequences. For each public chain, a later analysis derived a clonal expansion index from normalized ranks of inferred template counts within each repertoire. In a later analysis, generation probabilities were computed using a VDJ recombination model fitted to out-of-frame rearrangements, and the results were checked against IGoR. In a later analysis, hypergeometric tests were used to score TCR-TCR, TCR-HLA and TCR-CMV co-occurrence, with a repertoire-size bias correction applied to TCR pairs. False discovery rates were estimated in a later analysis by permuting HLA or CMV assignments 20 times. In a later analysis, co-occurring TCRs were grouped with DBSCAN, and TCRdist sequence similarity was added when clustering was performed within HLA-allele-positive subsets. Repertoires with fewer than 30,000 or more than 120,000 public chains were left out of co-occurrence clustering, as were about 5 repertoires with anomalous nucleotide sharing. Drawn from immuneACCESS, this table holds only the in-frame rearrangements with V and J called that TCRdb kept. Clones are partly lost; checked studies trace under half to an unresolved V gene and leave the rest unexplained. The D gene and trimming were derived from the DNA, and the V and J assignments and clone size from that table. The sample table lists 120,000 or so clones, approximately 80% of them with a count of one. The ten most abundant clones make up 3.3% of the sample.

The cohort was made up of 666 healthy bone marrow donors. At the time of sampling, all cohort members were nominally healthy, though unrecorded immune exposures were likely present. The donor tested CMV seronegative, placing the donor among the roughly 350 seronegative members of the cohort. Every donor gave a peripheral blood sample, and the peripheral blood mononuclear cells from that sample were used for TCR beta sequencing. Genomic DNA was extracted from the blood cell samples with the Qiagen DNeasy Blood Extraction Kit. The entry originates in a study of cytomegalovirus exposure and HLA in healthy donors (dated by TCRdb to the late 2010s). With respect to the entire study: According to an earlier analysis of a few hundred of the donors, about 179 million T cells yielded 117 million unique TCR beta sequences and around 280 Gb of sequence data. An early release covering roughly 600 HLA-typed donors comprised approximately 290 gigabases of sequencing data and around 80 million unique TCR sequences. Of the roughly 400 genotyped donors, roughly 85% fell in the genetic ancestry cluster associated with self-reported Caucasian donors. The study aimed to test whether cataloging public T cell receptors could reveal signatures of past pathogen exposure. The T cell repertoires of under 750 subjects were profiled by immunosequencing and related to cytomegalovirus serostatus. In addition to the first cohort of approximately 670 subjects, a separate validation cohort of 130 or so different subjects was used. To predict cytomegalovirus infection status, the study combined high-throughput TCR immunosequencing, statistical association of individual TCRs with disease status, and machine learning. To study patterns of TCR occurrence, a later analysis re-analyzed previously published TCR beta repertoires from several hundred donors and added high-resolution HLA genotyping. Rather than using new phenotypic data, the later analysis identified candidate immune exposures from TCR beta sequences and from how often those sequences occurred across donors. In an earlier analysis of roughly 580 of the donors, high-throughput TCR beta sequencing was used to judge whether each TCR beta V gene segment behaved as functional or pseudogenic. Donor age, sex, ethnicity and CMV serostatus were compiled together with the repertoire data. In a later genetic analysis, genome-wide SNP genotypes for 398 of the 666 donors were used, and that subset was treated as a discovery cohort. Every repertoire in the discovery cohort had been generated on one and the same sequencing platform. HLA typing covered class I and class II loci at four-digit resolution. The number of typed donors differed by locus: about 620-630 for A, B, C, DRB1 and DQB1; approximately 520 for DQA1; 606 for DPA1; and around 470 for DPB1. Roughly five DR-DQ haplotypes were handled as single units for association and clustering, since linkage in the cohort was strong. Among about 410 genotyped donors of the cohort, an average of approximately 220,000 unique TCR beta nucleotide sequences was sequenced per donor, of which about 18% were non-productive. Summary of the overall study and its limitations: Seventeen rarely observed V segments, including chromosome 9 orphons, were excluded from the earlier analysis of about 610 of the donors because counts were too low. The classifier was reported to diagnose cytomegalovirus status with high specificity and sensitivity in both the original cohort and the validation cohort. The authors suggested that the approach could potentially be generalized to other disease states and immunological phenotypes. Three of the identified cytomegalovirus-associated TCR beta chains were confirmed in vitro to be specific for cytomegalovirus antigens. The cohort was sequenced for TCR beta chains only, and without alpha or paired-chain data the features that could be detected were limited. The 87-base-pair reads could not distinguish some IMGT-functional V segments, including TRBV6-2 and TRBV6-3, so those segments were excluded. Sequencing depth was assumed to be roughly uniform across donors in the presence/absence analyses, though that assumption may not hold. A later analysis found that TCR association rates varied across HLA loci, with DRB1 alleles showing the most associated TCRs and HLA-C alleles the fewest. A further reported finding was that TCR beta sequences accurately predicted the HLA-A and HLA-B alleles for most subjects in the first cohort. Because some donors lacked HLA typing at each locus, the association tests relied only on the typed subset. The sequencing pipeline was judged likely to have produced a cluster of highly shared sequence variants as a technical artifact. While some public TCRs were present in many individuals, most TCR sequences turned up only very rarely across donors. Assigning TCR associations to individual alleles was difficult when HLA alleles, especially DR and DQ, strongly co-occurred. Immune exposure information for the cohort was limited to CMV serostatus. Several of the top co-occurrence clusters appeared to be linked to parvovirus B19, influenza, CMV and Epstein-Barr virus, according to a later analysis. A total of fewer than 200 TCR beta chains were listed by the study as associated with cytomegalovirus. Compared with the roughly 670-donor mean, donors in an Asian-associated ancestry cluster had fewer N-insertions in productive TCRs, according to a later genetic analysis. Correlated functional status among segregating V segments might reflect linkage disequilibrium, but an unknown experimental factor could not be ruled out. In a later analysis, most CMV-associated TCR beta chains were found to appear HLA-restricted, with HLA associations seemingly driven largely by CMV exposure. In a later analysis, HLA-associated TCR beta chains were found to be more clonally expanded and to have lower generation probabilities than equally common non-associated chains. In a later analysis, around 17,000 TCR beta sequences were associated with specific HLA alleles at a false discovery rate of 0.05. Broadly in line with IMGT annotations, most TCR beta V segments showed up in productive rearrangements about 90% or about 30% of the time in an earlier analysis of several hundred of the donors. A later genetic analysis associated a missense DCLRE1C variant with V-gene and J-gene trimming of TCR beta chains, and an independent cohort replicated the association.

V is cut by 1 base and J by 4 bases, and the space between the germline ends is 19 bases. CDR1 and CDR2 are drawn from the germline V gene: MGHRA, YSYEKL. The CDR3 starts with the cysteine, ends with the phenylalanine, and has 18 residues. The CDR3 DNA has 54 bases and is translated from base 1. The source of this sequence is a male donor in good health and CMV-seronegative. The sample taken for sequencing was PBMCs. The chain links TRBV4-1 with TRBJ2-2; a weak D assignment points to TRBD2 (6 bases agree). CDR3 reads: CASSQGPLGGRSTGELFF. The bases are TGCGCCAGCAGCCAAGGGCCCTTGGGGGGACGCAGCACCGGGGAGCTGTTTTTT.